This T cell receptor beta chain stems from a study of shared clonotypes between healthy human individuals. This CDR3 region has 15 residues. V shed 6 bases and J 4 bases; nucleotides not matched to a gene: 5. The V gene's germline CDR1 is SGHVS and CDR2 FQNEAQ. Sequencing was performed with immunoSEQ multiplex PCR; in TCRdb, only in-frame clones are kept and a portion is missing. This table has approximately 330,000 clones, 70% to 75% appearing once. Turning to this clone: Its antigen is undetermined.

Broader study findings: In contrast to clonotypes shared by all four donors, non-shared clonotypes had lower generation probabilities. Represented diversity (both genetic and exposure-history) was limited by the small number of donors. Richness estimates generally favored naive over memory subsets.

The genes are TRBV7-8 and TRBJ2-1; 11 bases align to TRBD1. Sequencing was carried out using memory CD4+ T cells sorted from blood. The subset was: CD45RA-negative fraction. The sequence derives from a man aged 25 to 40 in good health. The DNA for the CDR3 is TGTGCCAGCAGTCAAGGGACAGGGGGGTACAATGAGCAGTTCTTC. This sequence encodes CASSQGTGGYNEQFF.